A single sample is the source of the 29 T cell receptor beta chains below, sequenced in a study of T-cell memory formation after mild COVID-19. TCRdb reprocessed the 5' RACE reads via MiXCR and lists one record per CDR3 protein. The repertoire holds approximately 240,000 distinct CDR3 sequences, with roughly 15% as singletons. The sample taken for sequencing was PBMCs or a T cell subset sorted from them (not recorded which). The receptor source for this set is a man aged 18 to 29 who had mild COVID-19 (a few samples of this study predate the infection). Cell type and time point are not known.

This sequence joins TRBV12-5 and TRBJ1-4; tentatively, D is TRBD1 (5 bases). V lost 6 bases, J lost 4 bases, and 12 bases lay in between. Germline values: CDR1 LGHNT, CDR2 FRNRAP. The CDR3 length is 14 residues. The DNA of the CDR3 is TGTGCTAGTGGGCTTAGAGGGGATAATGAAAAACTGTTTTTT. It encodes CASGLRGDNEKLFF. Full variable domain (missing parts from reference TRBV12-5 and TRBJ1-4): DARVTQTPRHKVTEMGQEVTMRCQPILGHNTVFWYRQTMMQGLELLAYFRNRAPLDDSGMPKDRFSAEMPDATLATLKIQPSEPRDSAVYFCASGLRGDNEKLFFGSGTQLSVL.

The chain uses TRBV12-3 or TRBV12-4 and TRBJ2-5; 10 positions match TRBD2. V was pared by 4 bases and J by 5 bases, with 4 bases of the junction left unmatched. The CDR3 totals 14 residues. CDR3 nucleotide sequence: TGTGCCAGCAGTTGGAGCGGGGGGGCCGAGACCCAGTACTTC. Protein product: CASSWSGGAETQYF.

In DNA form, the CDR3 reads TGTGCCAGCACTCCTCGGACCATCGACGCGCCCCAGTACTTC. It yields the protein CASTPRTIDAPQYF. The chain joins TRBV2 to TRBJ2-5; D is undetermined. This CDR3 is built from 14 residues. Germline loops: CDR1 SNHLY, CDR2 FYNNEI. Trimming stripped 7 bases from V and 9 bases from J, with 21 bases between.

This chain uses TRBV28 with TRBJ2-7; D perhaps matches TRBD1 (6 bases). The germline CDR1 and CDR2 sequences are MDHEN and SYDVKM. CDR3 length: 14 amino acids. Trimming removed 6 bases at V and 3 bases at J, with 15 bases between. The CDR3, as DNA: TGTGCCAGCAGCCCTCCGACAGGAAGCTACGAGCAGTACGTC. Translating it yields CASSPPTGSYEQYV.

The chain combines TRBV6-6 with TRBJ2-7, with D possibly TRBD1 on 6 matching bases. This CDR3 is 14 amino acids long. The V gene lost 6 bases and the J gene lost 7 bases, with 19 bases spanning the gap. Germline V gene sequence: CDR1 MNHNY, CDR2 SVGAGI (reference sequence). This CDR3 is CASRLDSPTEEQYV. The CDR3 nucleotides are TGTGCCAGCAGATTGGACAGTCCCACGGAAGAGCAGTACGTC.

This clonotype was observed at least ten times. This rearrangement joins TRBV5-6 to TRBJ2-6; either TRBD1 or TRBD2 may fit D (6 bases each). Trimming removed 3 bases at V and 4 bases at J, with 8 bases between. Germline V gives CDR1 SGHDT, CDR2 YYEEEE. The CDR3 totals 14 residues. The CDR3 coding sequence is TGTGCCAGCAGCTGGGGGGCCGGGGCCAACGTCCTGACTTTC. Translation: CASSWGAGANVLTF.

The chain employs TRBV5-1 and TRBJ2-7; 11 bases map to TRBD1. The germline gives CDR1 SGHRS, CDR2 YFSETQ. This CDR3 has 15 amino acids. V lost 3 bases, J lost 6 bases, and 8 bases stayed unmatched. CDR3 in DNA: TGCGCCAGCAGCTCCGGACAGGGGGCTTACAGCGAGCAGTACGTC. It yields the protein CASSSGQGAYSEQYV.

V is TRBV5-1 and J is TRBJ1-2, with D tentatively TRBD1 (6 bases). Germline CDR1 SGHRS, CDR2 YFSETQ. This CDR3 region has 16 residues. V gave up 7 bases and J gave up 1 base, with 20 bases separating them. CDR3 DNA sequence: TGCGCCAGCGTCCCTGGACAGCCCGCTGGTAACTATGGCTACACCTTC. It is translated as CASVPGQPAGNYGYTF.

The V and J genes are TRBV5-1 and TRBJ2-3; weak D call: TRBD1 (6 bases). V was pared by 5 bases and J by 4 bases, with 20 bases between. The CDR3 length is 16 residues. Looked up from germline, CDR1 is SGHRS and CDR2 is YFSETQ. This chain's CDR3 is CASRSGAGQEADTQYF. CDR3 in DNA: TGCGCCAGCAGGTCAGGGGCCGGCCAGGAGGCAGATACGCAGTATTTT.

The chain is built from TRBV18 and TRBJ1-5; 7 bases are shared with TRBD1. With V trimmed by 3 bases and J by 1 base, 3 bases remained unmatched. The V gene's germline CDR1 is KGHSH and CDR2 LQKENI. The CDR3 covers 15 residues. The CDR3 reads CASSPTGTSNQPQHF. CDR3 DNA sequence: TGTGCCAGCTCACCGACAGGGACGAGCAATCAGCCCCAGCATTTT.

The gene calls are TRBV5-1 and TRBJ2-1, with 11 nucleotides matching TRBD2. Per germline, CDR1 SGHRS and CDR2 YFSETQ. V was pared by 0 bases and J by 9 bases, with 5 bases of the junction left unmatched. The CDR3 extends over 15 amino acids. CDR3 DNA: TGCGCCAGCAGCTTGGACGGGACTAGCGGTACTGAGCAGTTCTTC. As protein: CASSLDGTSGTEQFF. Together with reference TRBV5-1 and TRBJ2-1, the CDR3 gives the full variable domain: KAGVTQTPRYLIKTRGQQVTLSCSPISGHRSVSWYQQTPGQGLQFLFEYFSETQRNKGNFPGRFSGRQFSNSRSEMNVSTLELGDSALYLCASSLDGTSGTEQFFGPGTRLTVL.

This chain's CDR3 is CASSENPGTGTQYF. In DNA form, the CDR3 reads TGTGCCAGCAGTGAAAACCCGGGGACAGGGACCCAGTACTTC. The chain uses TRBV2 and TRBJ2-5, with TRBD1 matching over 8 bases. This CDR3 contains 14 residues. Trimming at V came to 2 bases and at J to 7 bases, leaving 6 bases not matched to a gene. Germline CDR1 and CDR2: SNHLY and FYNNEI.

The table lists this clonotype with a few counts. The V gene is TRBV20-1, the J gene TRBJ2-1, with 12 bases lining up with TRBD2. This CDR3 region has 12 residues. Germline CDR1 is DFQATT and CDR2 is SNEGSKA (reference sequence). The V and J ends lost 6 bases and 8 bases, in that order; junction bases with no gene match: 2. The CDR3 bases are TGCAGTGCCCGGACTAGCGGGGATGAGCAGTTCTTC. This gives the protein CSARTSGDEQFF.

This clonotype appeared a few times. This rearrangement joins TRBV7-2 to TRBJ1-5, with D maybe TRBD1 (5 bases). V lost 1 base and J lost 3, with 7 bases in between. The CDR3 length is 14 residues. Germline V lookup: CDR1 SGHTA, CDR2 FQGNSA. The CDR3 sequence: CASSLGGFNQPQHF. In nucleotides, the CDR3 is TGTGCCAGCAGCTTAGGGGGGTTCAATCAGCCCCAGCATTTT.

The chain has TRBV18 and TRBJ1-1; TRBD1 might be the D (5 bases). The CDR3 runs to 15 residues. V was clipped by 7 bases and J by 1 base, with 16 bases between them. Looked up from germline, CDR1 is KGHSH and CDR2 is LQKENI. The chain's CDR3 is CASLSLGHPNTEAFF. Here the CDR3 DNA reads TGTGCCAGCTTAAGTTTGGGGCATCCGAACACTGAAGCTTTCTTT.

The chain uses TRBV11-2 and TRBJ2-3; unclear D gene. The V and J ends lost 5 bases and 6 bases respectively, with 9 bases between them. The CDR3 consists of 12 residues. Germline V CDR1 and CDR2: SGHAT, FQNNGV. DNA of the CDR3: TGTGCCAGCAGCACTTCCGGGGATACGCAGTATTTT. It specifies CASSTSGDTQYF. Full variable domain (rest looked up from reference TRBV11-2 and TRBJ2-3): EAGVAQSPRYKIIEKRQSVAFWCNPISGHATLYWYQQILGQGPKLLIQFQNNGVVDDSQLPKDRFSAERLKGVDSTLKIQPAKLEDSAVYLCASSTSGDTQYFGPGTRLTVL.

This clonotype was seen a handful of times. A read error may account for a junction end that differs from germline. The chain couples TRBV28 to TRBJ2-2, with D possibly matching TRBD2 (6 bases). The CDR3 extends over 13 amino acids. Germline CDR1 reads MDHEN; CDR2 reads SYDVKM. CDR3 protein: CASFTLGPGGLFF. CDR3 sequence (DNA): TGTGCCAGCTTTACTTTGGGTCCCGGGGGGCTGTTTTTT.

This clonotype was seen more than once but under ten times. One junction end does not reproduce the germline sequence, and a read error may be involved. V usage is TRBV7-7 and J usage is TRBJ2-5, with D tentatively TRBD2 (5 bases). Germline V gene sequence: CDR1 SSHAT, CDR2 FNYEAQ (reference sequence). The CDR3 extends over 16 amino acids. CDR3 region: CASSPRFSASQETQYF. CDR3 DNA sequence: TGTGCTAGCAGCCCGAGGTTTAGCGCGTCACAAGAGACCCAGTACTTC.

This clonotype has a count of ten or more. The V and J genes are TRBV7-3 and TRBJ2-3, with TRBD2 identical over 8 bases. The CDR3 has 13 residues. Germline CDR1 reads SGHTA; CDR2 reads FQGTGA. V dropped 3 bases and J dropped 6; count of bases not matched to a gene: 2. CDR3 DNA: TGTGCCAGCAGCTTCGGGGGGGCGGATACGCAGTATTTT. Its translation: CASSFGGADTQYF.

In this sample, this clonotype turned up a few times. The chain couples TRBV5-6 to TRBJ2-7; D perhaps matches TRBD2 (6 bases). V was pared by 4 bases and J by 0 bases, with 11 bases between. Per germline, CDR1 SGHDT and CDR2 YYEEEE. The CDR3 totals 14 residues. The CDR3 DNA is TGTGCCAGCAGCACCCGGCGGGACTCCTACGAGCAGTACGTC. This gives the protein CASSTRRDSYEQYV.

This clonotype was seen many times. This sequence joins TRBV7-2 and TRBJ2-7; 8 bases are shared with TRBD2. V lost 7 bases, J lost 6 bases, and 5 bases stayed unmatched. From germline, CDR1 is SGHTA and CDR2 FQGNSA. CDR3 length equals 12 residues. CDR3 amino acids: CASTVAGGEQYF. CDR3 bases: TGTGCCAGCACCGTCGCGGGGGGCGAGCAGTACTTC.

This clonotype was seen only a few times. J is TRBJ1-2 and V is TRBV20-1; D may be TRBD1 (6 bases). Germline loops: CDR1 DFQATT, CDR2 SNEGSKA (reference sequence). The CDR3 contains 11 residues. The V gene lost 5 bases and the J gene lost 8 bases, with 12 bases spanning the gap. The DNA of the CDR3 is TGCAGTGCTGGTCAGGGGCGCGGCTACACCTTC. Translation: CSAGQGRGYTF.

This clonotype has at least ten counts. J is TRBJ1-1 and V is TRBV28, with D possibly matching TRBD1 (5 bases). The CDR3 is made up of 16 amino acids. The germline V and J ends were trimmed by 6 bases and 0 bases, with 17 bases remaining between them. Germline CDR1 and CDR2: MDHEN and SYDVKM. The CDR3 nucleotides read TGTGCCAGCAGGACACCGAAACCGACAGTGAACACTGAAGCTTTCTTT. This translates into CASRTPKPTVNTEAFF.

The rearrangement links TRBV4-2 to TRBJ2-2; D possibly uses TRBD1 or TRBD2 (7 bases each). This CDR3 region has 16 residues. Germline-derived CDR1 and CDR2 are LGHNA and YNFKEQ. The V gene lost 3 bases and the J gene lost 7 bases, with 18 bases spanning the gap. CDR3 nucleotide sequence: TGTGCCAGCAGCCAGCCCCCAGGGGGGGCCGGCGGGGAGCTGTTTTTT. This translates into CASSQPPGGAGGELFF.

This clonotype has just a few counts. The genes are TRBV20-1 and TRBJ2-3; 7 nucleotides line up with TRBD2. CDR3 length: 14 amino acids. Germline V gives CDR1 DFQATT, CDR2 SNEGSKA (reference sequence). V lost 5 bases to trimming and J lost 7 bases; unmatched junction nucleotides: 12. CDR3 nucleotide sequence: TGCAGTGCTCCTACTGGGGCTAGCGGTAATACGCAGTATTTT. Protein sequence: CSAPTGASGNTQYF.

A few counts support this clonotype. Here the CDR3 reads CASKGQGYEQYF. CDR3 coding DNA: TGTGCCAGCAAGGGACAGGGCTACGAGCAGTACTTC. This chain joins TRBV28 and TRBJ2-7; 9 positions match TRBD1. The V segment lost 7 bases and the J segment 3 bases; nucleotides outside the gene matches: 1. There are 12 residues in the CDR3. CDR1 MDHEN and CDR2 SYDVKM come from the germline V gene.

The chain links TRBV20-1 to TRBJ1-3, with D maybe TRBD1 (6 bases). The germline V gene encodes CDR1 DFQATT and CDR2 SNEGSKA (reference sequence). V was pared by 6 bases and J by 0 bases, with 12 bases between. This CDR3 region has 14 residues. Here the CDR3 reads CSAKDRGSGNTIYF. CDR3 nucleotide sequence: TGCAGTGCCAAGGACAGAGGCTCTGGAAACACCATATATTTT.

The chain is built from TRBV7-2 and TRBJ2-7; D possibly corresponds to TRBD1 (5 bases). With 2 bases removed from V and 7 bases from J, the gap between germline ends came to 12 bases. There are 13 residues in the CDR3. CDR1 is SGHTA and CDR2 is FQGNSA in the germline V gene. The CDR3 is CASSLNQGGEQYF. As DNA, the CDR3 is TGTGCCAGCAGCTTAAACCAGGGTGGGGAGCAGTACTTC. Full variable domain (remainder filled in from reference TRBV7-2 and TRBJ2-7): GAGVSQSPSNKVTEKGKDVELRCDPISGHTALYWYRQSLGQGLEFLIYFQGNSAPDKSGLPSDRFSAERTGGSVSTLTIQRTQQEDSAVYLCASSLNQGGEQYFGPGTRLTVT.

This clonotype was recorded a few times. The chain couples TRBV5-1 to TRBJ2-7; no definite D call. Germline V gene data show CDR1 as SGHRS and CDR2 as YFSETQ. V lost 0 bases, J lost 3 bases, and 7 bases lay in between. The CDR3 has 13 amino acids. The CDR3 DNA is TGCGCCAGCAGCTTGGATTCCCGCTACGAGCAGTACTTC. Protein product: CASSLDSRYEQYF. The whole variable domain, remainder taken from reference TRBV5-1 and TRBJ2-7, is KAGVTQTPRYLIKTRGQQVTLSCSPISGHRSVSWYQQTPGQGLQFLFEYFSETQRNKGNFPGRFSGRQFSNSRSEMNVSTLELGDSALYLCASSLDSRYEQYFGPGTRLTVT.